This T cell receptor (beta chain) is from a study of CD8+CD57+ T cells in acquired aplastic anemia. In the study overall: Sorted CD4+ and CD8+ cells gave an average of roughly 3.3 ug of DNA. The study obtained 9 million to 11 million reads on average for CD4+ cells from healthy donors.

Notes on the study in general: Patients and controls turned out to have roughly 31 CD8+ CDR3 sequences in common.

V lost 2 bases, J lost 8 bases, and 9 bases stayed unmatched. The CDR3 totals 15 residues. CDR1 and CDR2 (germline): SGHVS, FNYEAQ. Turning to this clonotype: Its antigen remains unknown.

According to the study, genomic DNA was the template for TCR beta VDJ and CDR3 profiling. One entry per CDR3 protein, called by TCRdb with MiXCR from the reads. The table has 400,000 to 500,000 distinct CDR3 sequences, about 70% seen once; the top ten hold 3.5% to 4.5%. This TCR came from a human donor in good health, serving as a control. The sequenced sample was sorted CD4+, CD8+, or CD8+CD57+ T cells (not recorded which) from PBMCs. This chain links TRBV7-6 with TRBJ2-3; 8 positions match TRBD2. CDR3 amino acids: CASSLSGGPSATQYF. The CDR3 DNA reads TGTGCCAGCAGCTTATCGGGGGGGCCCTCAGCTACGCAGTATTTT.